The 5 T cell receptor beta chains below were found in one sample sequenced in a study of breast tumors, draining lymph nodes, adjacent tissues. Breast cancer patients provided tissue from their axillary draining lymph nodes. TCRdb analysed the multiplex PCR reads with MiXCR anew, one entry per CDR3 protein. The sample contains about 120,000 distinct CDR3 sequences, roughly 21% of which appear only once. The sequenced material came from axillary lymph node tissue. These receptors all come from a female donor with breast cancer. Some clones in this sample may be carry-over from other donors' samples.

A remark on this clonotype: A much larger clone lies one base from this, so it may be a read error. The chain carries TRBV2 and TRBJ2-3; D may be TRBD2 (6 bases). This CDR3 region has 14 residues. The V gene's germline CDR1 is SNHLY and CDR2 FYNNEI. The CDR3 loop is CACRRLVGPDTQYF. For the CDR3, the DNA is TGTGCCTGCAGGCGACTAGTGGGACCAGATACGCAGTATTTT.

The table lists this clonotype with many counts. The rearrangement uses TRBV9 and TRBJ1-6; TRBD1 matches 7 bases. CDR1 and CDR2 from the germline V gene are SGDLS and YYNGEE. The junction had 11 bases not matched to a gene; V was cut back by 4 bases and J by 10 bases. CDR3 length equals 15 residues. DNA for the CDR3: TGTGCCAGCAGCCCAGGGGAGGGGGCGGGATCACCCCTCCACTTT. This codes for CASSPGEGAGSPLHF.

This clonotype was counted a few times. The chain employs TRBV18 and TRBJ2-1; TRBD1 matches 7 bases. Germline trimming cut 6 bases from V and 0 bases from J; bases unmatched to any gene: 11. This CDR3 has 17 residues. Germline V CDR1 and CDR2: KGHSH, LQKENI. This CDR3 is CASSPGRQGSSYNEQFF. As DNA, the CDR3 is TGTGCCAGCTCCCCCGGCAGACAGGGTAGCTCCTACAATGAGCAGTTCTTC.

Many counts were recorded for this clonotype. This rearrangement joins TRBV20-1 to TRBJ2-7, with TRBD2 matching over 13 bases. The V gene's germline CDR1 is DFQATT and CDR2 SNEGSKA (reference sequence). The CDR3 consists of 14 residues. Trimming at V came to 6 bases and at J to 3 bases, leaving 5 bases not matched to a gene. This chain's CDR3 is CSAFTSGRVYEQYF. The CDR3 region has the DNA TGCAGTGCGTTCACTAGCGGGAGGGTCTACGAGCAGTACTTC.

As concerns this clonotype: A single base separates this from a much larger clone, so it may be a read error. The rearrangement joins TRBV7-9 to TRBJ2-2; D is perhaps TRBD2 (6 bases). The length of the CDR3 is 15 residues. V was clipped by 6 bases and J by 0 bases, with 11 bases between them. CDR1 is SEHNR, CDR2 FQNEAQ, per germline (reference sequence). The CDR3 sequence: CASSITSPNTGELFF. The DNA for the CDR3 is TGTGCCAGCAGTATTACTAGCCCGAACACCGGGGAGCTGTTTTTT.